Each of the 8 T cell receptor beta chains below was sequenced from the same sample in a study of graft-versus-host responses after intestinal transplantation. TCRdb's copy holds only in-frame clones and misses some; the assay was immunoSEQ multiplex PCR. The repertoire holds about 93,000 clones, with just under 95% as singletons. No antigen has been assigned to these receptors. Sequenced here: unstimulated CD8+ T cells sorted from spleen or lymph node cells, sampled before intestinal transplant. The receptor set was obtained from a human donor who received an intestinal transplant.

The chain employs TRBV7-8 and TRBJ2-1; TRBD2 matches 13 bases. Germline V CDR1 and CDR2: SGHVS, FQNEAQ. With V trimmed by 2 bases and J by 4 bases, 5 bases remained unmatched. The CDR3 contains 17 residues. CDR3 nucleotides: TGTGCCAGCAGCTTATGGTGGACTAGCGGGAGTTACAATGAGCAGTTCTTC. This codes for CASSLWWTSGSYNEQFF.

The table lists this clone with a count of one. The rearrangement uses TRBV25-1 and TRBJ2-5, with 8 nucleotides matching TRBD1. Per germline, CDR1 MGHDK and CDR2 SYGVNS. Unmatched junction bases numbered 13, after V lost 8 bases and J lost 5 bases. This CDR3 is built from 15 residues. CDR3 residues: CASQPWQGARETQYF. The CDR3 nucleotides read TGTGCCAGCCAACCATGGCAGGGGGCGAGGGAGACCCAGTACTTC.

The CDR3 spells CASSHTYGLAGTTDTQYF. CDR3 nucleotide sequence: TGCGCCAGCAGCCACACCTACGGACTAGCGGGGACCACAGATACGCAGTATTTT. This chain links TRBV4-1 with TRBJ2-3, with 12 bases identical to TRBD2. The CDR3 is 18 amino acids. J was trimmed by 2 bases and V by 3 bases; bases with no gene match: 9. Germline V gene sequence: CDR1 MGHRA, CDR2 YSYEKL.

CDR3 DNA sequence: TGTGCCAGCAGCCTAAATTCCGGAGGGGTCTATGGCTACACCTTC. Its protein product is CASSLNSGGVYGYTF. This chain joins TRBV9 and TRBJ1-2; possible D gene TRBD1, 5 bases. The CDR3 consists of 15 residues. Deletions cut 4 bases from V and 4 bases from J, with 17 bases between. Looked up from germline, CDR1 is SGDLS and CDR2 is YYNGEE.

This clone was counted a few times. The chain combines TRBV28 with TRBJ1-3, with 8 bases matching TRBD1. The CDR3 totals 15 residues. Germline V gives CDR1 MDHEN, CDR2 SYDVKM. J gave up 2 bases and V 6 bases, and 6 bases lay outside the gene matches. The CDR3 region has the DNA TGTGCCAGCAGGACTGACAGGGGAACTGGAAACACCATATATTTT. Translating it yields CASRTDRGTGNTIYF. The variable domain in full, completed from reference TRBV28 and TRBJ1-3, reads DVKVTQSSRYLVKRTGEKVFLECVQDMDHENMFWYRQDPGLGLRLIYFSYDVKMKEKGDIPEGYSVSREKKERFSLILESASTNQTSMYLCASRTDRGTGNTIYFGEGSWLTVV.

The CDR3 region has the DNA TGTGCCAGCAGCCATTCGGAAGGACACGAAGAGACCCAGTACTTC. Amino acids: CASSHSEGHEETQYF. This rearrangement joins TRBV14 to TRBJ2-5; D might be TRBD1 (5 bases). The ends were cut back, 3 bases at V and 3 bases at J, with 14 bases in the middle. The CDR3 contains 15 residues. Per germline, CDR1 SGHDN and CDR2 FVKESK.

This clone has only a few counts. The chain couples TRBV10-1 to TRBJ2-6, with a possible D match to TRBD1 (6 bases). Trimming cost V 10 bases and J 0 bases, with 16 bases left between them. This CDR3 contains 16 residues. Germline V gene data show CDR1 as WNHNN and CDR2 as SYGVQD (reference sequence). The CDR3 sequence: CATPVGGASGANVLTF. CDR3 DNA: TGCGCCACCCCAGTTGGGGGCGCCTCTGGGGCCAACGTCCTGACTTTC.

The chain couples TRBV11-2 to TRBJ2-1; perhaps TRBD2 as D (5 bases). Germline values: CDR1 SGHAT, CDR2 FQNNGV. The CDR3 is 12 residues long. Trimming cost V 4 bases and J 9 bases, with 10 bases left between them. CDR3 residues: CASSSLGSEQFF. DNA for the CDR3: TGTGCCAGCAGCTCCCTAGGGAGTGAGCAGTTCTTC. Full variable domain (missing parts from reference TRBV11-2 and TRBJ2-1): EAGVAQSPRYKIIEKRQSVAFWCNPISGHATLYWYQQILGQGPKLLIQFQNNGVVDDSQLPKDRFSAERLKGVDSTLKIQPAKLEDSAVYLCASSSLGSEQFFGPGTRLTVL.